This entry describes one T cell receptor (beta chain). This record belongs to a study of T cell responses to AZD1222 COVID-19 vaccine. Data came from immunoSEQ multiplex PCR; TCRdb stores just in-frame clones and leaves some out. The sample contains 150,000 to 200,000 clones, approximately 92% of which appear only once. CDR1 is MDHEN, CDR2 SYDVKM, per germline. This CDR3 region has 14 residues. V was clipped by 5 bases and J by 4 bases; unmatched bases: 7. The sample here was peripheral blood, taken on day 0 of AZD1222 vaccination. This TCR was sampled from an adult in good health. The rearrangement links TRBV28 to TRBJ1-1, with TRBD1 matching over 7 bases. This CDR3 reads CASSQAGGVTEAFF. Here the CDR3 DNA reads TGTGCCAGCAGTCAAGCAGGGGGAGTCACTGAAGCTTTCTTT. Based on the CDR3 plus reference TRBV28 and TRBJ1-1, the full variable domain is DVKVTQSSRYLVKRTGEKVFLECVQDMDHENMFWYRQDPGLGLRLIYFSYDVKMKEKGDIPEGYSVSREKKERFSLILESASTNQTSMYLCASSQAGGVTEAFFGQGTRLTVV.